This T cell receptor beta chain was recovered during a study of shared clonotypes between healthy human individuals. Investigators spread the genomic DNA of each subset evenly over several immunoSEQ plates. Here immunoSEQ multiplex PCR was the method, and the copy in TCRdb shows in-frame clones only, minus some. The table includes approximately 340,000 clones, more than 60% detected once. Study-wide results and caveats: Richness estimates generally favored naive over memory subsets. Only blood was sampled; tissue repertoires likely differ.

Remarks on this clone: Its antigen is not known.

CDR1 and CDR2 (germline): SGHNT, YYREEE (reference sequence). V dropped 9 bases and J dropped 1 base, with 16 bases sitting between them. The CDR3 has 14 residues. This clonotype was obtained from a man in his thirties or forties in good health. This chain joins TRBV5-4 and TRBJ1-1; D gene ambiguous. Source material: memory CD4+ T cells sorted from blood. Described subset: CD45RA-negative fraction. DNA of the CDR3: TGTGCCACCCAGTATAGTAGGGAGAACACTGAAGCTTTCTTT. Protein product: CATQYSRENTEAFF.